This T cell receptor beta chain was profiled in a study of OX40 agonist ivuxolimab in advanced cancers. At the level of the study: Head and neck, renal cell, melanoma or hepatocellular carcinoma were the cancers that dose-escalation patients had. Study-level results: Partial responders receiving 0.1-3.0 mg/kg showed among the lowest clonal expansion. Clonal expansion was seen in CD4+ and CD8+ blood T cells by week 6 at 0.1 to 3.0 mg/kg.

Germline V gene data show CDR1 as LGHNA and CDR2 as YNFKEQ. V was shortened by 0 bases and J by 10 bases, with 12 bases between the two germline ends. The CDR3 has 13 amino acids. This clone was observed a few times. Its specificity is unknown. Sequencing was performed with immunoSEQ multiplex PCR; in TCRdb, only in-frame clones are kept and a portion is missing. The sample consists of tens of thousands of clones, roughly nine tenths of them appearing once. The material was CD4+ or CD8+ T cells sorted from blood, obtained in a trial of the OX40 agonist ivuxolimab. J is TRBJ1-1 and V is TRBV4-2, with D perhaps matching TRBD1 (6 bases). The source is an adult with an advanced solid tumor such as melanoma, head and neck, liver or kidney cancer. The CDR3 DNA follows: TGTGCCAGCAGCCAAGAAACAGGGTCGGGAGCTTTCTTT. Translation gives CASSQETGSGAFF.